The rows below give T cell receptor beta chains drawn from one sample of a study of shared clonotypes between healthy human individuals. The data were produced by immunoSEQ multiplex PCR, yet TCRdb's version contains in-frame clones alone and is incomplete. The sample records 2 million to 2.5 million clones, roughly 94% being singletons. Sequenced input: naive CD8+ T cells sorted from blood. The receptors were sampled from a young man in good health. CDR3s include the opening cysteine and the closing phenylalanine or tryptophan. D genes are given only for firm matches. A clone size is listed for some rows: how often the clone was seen (once, few, many), or a class if it is expanded.

clone_size | d_call | j_call | v_call | cdr3_length | cdr3_aa | cdr3_nt
- | - | TRBJ1-6 | TRBV30 | 16 | CAWTPGALSYNSPLHF | TGTGCCTGGACCCCCGGGGCCCTCTCCTATAATTCACCCCTCCACTTT
- | - | TRBJ2-3 | TRBV4-1 | 16 | CASSPPGGTSTDTQYF | TGCGCCAGCAGCCCCCCTGGCGGCACTAGCACAGATACGCAGTATTTT
- | TRBD2 | TRBJ2-7 | TRBV14 | 14 | CASSPLAGDHEQYF | TGTGCCAGCAGCCCTCTGGCGGGAGACCACGAGCAGTACTTC
- | TRBD1 | TRBJ1-3 | TRBV4-1 | 16 | CASSQVPGQGADTIYF | TGCGCCAGCAGCCAAGTGCCGGGACAGGGGGCGGACACCATATATTTT
once | TRBD1 | TRBJ1-1 | TRBV4-3 | 17 | CASSPGTGIYGDTEAFF | TGCGCCAGCAGCCCAGGGACAGGGATATATGGGGACACTGAAGCTTTCTTT
- | - | TRBJ1-2 | TRBV5-5 | 15 | CASSWDQGVDYGYTF | TGTGCCAGCAGCTGGGACCAGGGAGTGGACTATGGCTACACCTTC
- | - | TRBJ2-1 | TRBV21-1 | 16 | CASSKLTGLALLRQFF | TGTGCCAGCAGCAAACTGACAGGACTAGCTCTTCTCCGGCAGTTCTTC
- | - | TRBJ2-7 | TRBV28 | 14 | CASSLDARGYEQYF | TGTGCCAGCAGTTTAGACGCCAGGGGCTACGAGCAGTACTTC
- | TRBD1 | TRBJ2-2 | TRBV7-9 | 16 | CASSQDRALNTGELFF | TGTGCCAGCAGTCAGGACAGGGCTCTAAACACCGGGGAGCTGTTTTTT
- | - | TRBJ1-5 | TRBV7-9 | 13 | CASSLAHDQPQHF | TGTGCCAGCAGCTTAGCCCACGATCAGCCCCAGCATTTT
- | TRBD1 | TRBJ2-5 | TRBV10-1 | 13 | CASSATGEETQYF | TGCGCCAGCAGTGCGACAGGGGAAGAGACCCAGTACTTC
- | - | TRBJ2-1 | TRBV4-1 | 16 | CASSLRAGTPYNEQFF | TGCGCCAGCAGCCTGCGAGCCGGAACTCCCTACAATGAGCAGTTCTTC
- | TRBD1 | TRBJ2-7 | TRBV6-5 | 16 | CASSYSKRAGGYEQYF | TGTGCCAGCAGTTACTCGAAGAGGGCAGGGGGCTACGAGCAGTACTTC
- | - | TRBJ2-1 | TRBV23-1 | 17 | CASSQSINRVAYNEQFF | TGCGCCAGCAGTCAATCCATTAACAGGGTGGCCTACAATGAGCAGTTCTTC
- | - | TRBJ2-7 | TRBV5-1 | 14 | CASSLAGGIYEQYF | TGCGCCAGCAGCTTGGCCGGAGGGATCTACGAGCAGTACTTC